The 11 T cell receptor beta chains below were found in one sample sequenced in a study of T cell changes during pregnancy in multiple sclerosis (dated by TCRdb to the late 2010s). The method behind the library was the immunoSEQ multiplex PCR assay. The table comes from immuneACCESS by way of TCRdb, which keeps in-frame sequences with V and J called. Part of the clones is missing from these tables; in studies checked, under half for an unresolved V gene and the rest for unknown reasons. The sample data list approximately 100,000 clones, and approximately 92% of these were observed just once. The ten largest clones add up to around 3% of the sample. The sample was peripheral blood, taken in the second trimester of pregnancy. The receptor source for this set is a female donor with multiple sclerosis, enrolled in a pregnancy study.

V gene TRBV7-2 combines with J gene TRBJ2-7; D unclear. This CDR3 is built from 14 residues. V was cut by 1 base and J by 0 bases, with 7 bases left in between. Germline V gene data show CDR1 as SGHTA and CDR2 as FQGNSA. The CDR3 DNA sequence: TGTGCCAGCAGCTTAGGCGGATTCTCCTACGAGCAGTACTTC. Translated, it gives CASSLGGFSYEQYF.

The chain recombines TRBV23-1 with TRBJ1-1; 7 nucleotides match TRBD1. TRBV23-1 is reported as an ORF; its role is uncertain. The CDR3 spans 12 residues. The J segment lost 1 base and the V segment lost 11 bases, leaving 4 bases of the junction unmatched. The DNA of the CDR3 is TGCGCCGAACAGGGGAGGAACACTGAAGCTTTCTTT. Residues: CAEQGRNTEAFF.

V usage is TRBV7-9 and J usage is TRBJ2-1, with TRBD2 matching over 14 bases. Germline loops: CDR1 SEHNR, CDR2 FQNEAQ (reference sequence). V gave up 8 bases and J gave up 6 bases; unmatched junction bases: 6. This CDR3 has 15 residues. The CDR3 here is CASGTSGGARNEQFF. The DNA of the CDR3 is TGTGCCAGCGGGACTAGCGGGGGCGCACGCAATGAGCAGTTCTTC.

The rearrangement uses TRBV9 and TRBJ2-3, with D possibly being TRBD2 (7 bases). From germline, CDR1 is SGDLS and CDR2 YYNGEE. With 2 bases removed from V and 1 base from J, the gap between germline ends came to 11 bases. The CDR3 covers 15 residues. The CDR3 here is CASSVGGHGTDTQYF. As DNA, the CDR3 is TGTGCCAGCAGCGTGGGGGGGCATGGCACAGATACGCAGTATTTT. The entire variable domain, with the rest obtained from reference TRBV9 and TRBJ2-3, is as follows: DSGVTQTPKHLITATGQRVTLRCSPRSGDLSVYWYQQSLDQGLQFLIQYYNGEERAKGNILERFSAQQFPDLHSELNLSSLELGDSALYFCASSVGGHGTDTQYFGPGTRLTVL.

The CDR3 DNA sequence: TGTGCCAGCAGCTTAAGGAATCCAGGGGCACAAAACATTCAGTACTTC. This sequence encodes CASSLRNPGAQNIQYF. V usage is TRBV13 and J usage is TRBJ2-4; a weak D match, TRBD1 (6 bases). Germline V gene data show CDR1 as PRHDT and CDR2 as FYEKMQ (reference sequence). Trimming shortened V by 2 bases and J by 5 bases, and 16 bases separated the two germline ends. The CDR3 totals 16 residues.

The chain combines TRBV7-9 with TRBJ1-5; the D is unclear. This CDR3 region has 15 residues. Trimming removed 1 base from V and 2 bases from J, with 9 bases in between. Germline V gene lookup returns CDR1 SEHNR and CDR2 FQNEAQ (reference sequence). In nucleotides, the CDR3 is TGTGCCAGCAGCTTAGGAGGGTTGGGCAATCAGCCCCAGCATTTT. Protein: CASSLGGLGNQPQHF.

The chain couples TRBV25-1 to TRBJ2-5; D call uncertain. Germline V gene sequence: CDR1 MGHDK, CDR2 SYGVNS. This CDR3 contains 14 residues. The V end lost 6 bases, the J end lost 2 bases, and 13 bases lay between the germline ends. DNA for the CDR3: TGTGCCAGCAGGAGCTTCGGAGTACAAGAGACCCAGTACTTC. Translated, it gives CASRSFGVQETQYF. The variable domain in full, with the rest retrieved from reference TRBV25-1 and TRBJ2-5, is EADIYQTPRYLVIGTGKKITLECSQTMGHDKMYWYQQDPGMELHLIHYSYGVNSTEKGDLSSESTVSRIRTEHFPLTLESARPSHTSQYLCASRSFGVQETQYFGPGTRLLVL.

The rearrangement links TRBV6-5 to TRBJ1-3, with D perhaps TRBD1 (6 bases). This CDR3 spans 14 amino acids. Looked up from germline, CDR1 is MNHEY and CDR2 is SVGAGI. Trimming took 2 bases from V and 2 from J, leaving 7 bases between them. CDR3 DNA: TGTGCCAGCAGTTACGAGGGGGCTGGAAACACCATATATTTT. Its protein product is CASSYEGAGNTIYF.

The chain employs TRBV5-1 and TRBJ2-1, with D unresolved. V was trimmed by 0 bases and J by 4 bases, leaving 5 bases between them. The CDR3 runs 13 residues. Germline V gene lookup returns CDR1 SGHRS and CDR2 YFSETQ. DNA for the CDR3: TGCGCCAGCAGCTTGGACGAGTACAATGAGCAGTTCTTC. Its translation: CASSLDEYNEQFF.

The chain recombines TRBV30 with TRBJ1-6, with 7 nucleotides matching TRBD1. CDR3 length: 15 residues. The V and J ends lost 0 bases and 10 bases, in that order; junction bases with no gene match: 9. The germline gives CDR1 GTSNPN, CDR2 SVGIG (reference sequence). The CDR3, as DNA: TGTGCCTGGAGTGTCAACCGACAGGGAGGATCACCCCTCCACTTT. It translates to CAWSVNRQGGSPLHF.

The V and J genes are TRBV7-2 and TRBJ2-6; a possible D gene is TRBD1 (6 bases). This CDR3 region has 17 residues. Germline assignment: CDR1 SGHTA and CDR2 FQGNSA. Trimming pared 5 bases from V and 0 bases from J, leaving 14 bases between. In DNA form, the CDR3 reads TGTGCCAGCAGCCGCCATACAGGGATCTCTGGGGCCAACGTCCTGACTTTC. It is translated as CASSRHTGISGANVLTF.